The 26 T cell receptor beta chains listed next were all sequenced from one sample in a study of molecular identifiers for immune sequencing clone quantification. TCRdb re-called the PCR reads with MiXCR, one entry per CDR3 protein. The sample has under 800,000 distinct CDR3 sequences, roughly 25% seen once. The sequenced sample consisted of naive CD8+ T cells from blood, with Jurkat cell RNA spiked in. Subset reported: FACS-sorted CD8+CD4-CCR7+CD45RA+ naive T cells. These receptors all stem from a human donor in good health. Some libraries in this study had Jurkat cell RNA spiked in.

This clonotype showed up many times. The V and J genes are TRBV6-5 and TRBJ1-5; TRBD1 is a possible D gene (5 bases). Deletions cut 6 bases from V and 3 bases from J, with 15 bases between. CDR1 and CDR2 from the germline V gene are MNHEY and SVGAGI. There are 15 residues in the CDR3. CDR3 region: CASSQTRQFNQPQHF. In DNA form, the CDR3 reads TGTGCCAGCAGCCAGACCAGACAGTTCAATCAGCCCCAGCATTTT.

This clonotype was recorded at least ten times. This chain links TRBV12-3 or TRBV12-4 with TRBJ1-6, with D perhaps TRBD1 (6 bases). This CDR3 is built from 15 residues. V was clipped by 4 bases and J by 6 bases, with 13 bases between them. The CDR3: CASSSRGLFNSPLHF. The CDR3 coding sequence is TGTGCCAGCAGTTCCAGGGGATTGTTTAATTCACCCCTCCACTTT.

This clonotype was recorded many times. This sequence joins TRBV28 and TRBJ2-5; D remains unclear. V shed 6 bases and J shed 3 bases, with 17 bases lying between them. Germline CDR1 and CDR2: MDHEN and SYDVKM. The CDR3 is made up of 15 amino acids. CDR3 loop: CASRPGRAHKETQYF. Here the CDR3 DNA reads TGTGCCAGCAGACCCGGCCGGGCTCACAAAGAGACCCAGTACTTC.

Concerning this clonotype itself: A junction boundary mismatches the germline segment, possibly from a read error. This sequence joins TRBV4-3 and TRBJ2-5; possibly TRBD2 for D (5 bases). This CDR3 is built from 14 residues. The germline CDR1 and CDR2 sequences are LGHNA and YSLEER. CDR3 in amino acids: CAGSHGLSQETQYF. CDR3 sequence (DNA): TGCGCCGGCAGCCACGGACTGTCCCAAGAGACCCAGTACTTC.

This chain uses TRBV15 with TRBJ1-5, with 7 nucleotides matching TRBD1. Looked up from germline, CDR1 is LNHNV and CDR2 is YYDKDF (reference sequence). J was trimmed by 6 bases and V by 3 bases; bases with no gene match: 11. This CDR3 has 16 residues. CDR3 amino acids: CATSSPRDREGQPQHF. CDR3 in DNA: TGTGCCACCAGCAGCCCCCGAGACAGGGAGGGTCAGCCCCAGCATTTT.

This clonotype was seen many times. The chain recombines TRBV7-8 with TRBJ2-5, with unresolved D. V gave up 3 bases and J gave up 5 bases, with 10 bases separating them. This CDR3 has 13 amino acids. Per germline, CDR1 SGHVS and CDR2 FQNEAQ. CDR3 region: CASSFPPSETQYF. The CDR3 DNA follows: TGTGCCAGCAGCTTTCCCCCGAGCGAGACCCAGTACTTC. The complete variable domain, with remaining parts taken from reference TRBV7-8 and TRBJ2-5, reads GAGVSQSPRYKVAKRGQDVALRCDPISGHVSLFWYQQALGQGPEFLTYFQNEAQLDKSGLPSDRFFAERPEGSVSTLKIQRTQQEDSAVYLCASSFPPSETQYFGPGTRLLVL.

This clonotype was observed a handful of times. V gene TRBV9 combines with J gene TRBJ1-1, with D tentatively TRBD1 (6 bases). Germline lookup yields CDR1 SGDLS and CDR2 YYNGEE. The CDR3 extends over 15 amino acids. The V end was cut by 1 base, the J end by 3 bases, with 13 bases between. CDR3 bases: TGTGCCAGCAGCGTAATGGGGGCAGGGGACACTGAAGCTTTCTTT. This gives the protein CASSVMGAGDTEAFF.

This clonotype has more than one count but fewer than ten. This chain joins TRBV5-4 and TRBJ2-2, with D possibly being TRBD1 or TRBD2 (5 bases each). Germline values: CDR1 SGHNT, CDR2 YYREEE (reference sequence). Trimming took 4 bases from V and 6 from J, leaving 10 bases between them. This CDR3 is 13 amino acids long. The CDR3 nucleotides read TGTGCCAGCAGCAAAGGGGAGTCCGGGGAGCTGTTTTTT. Its translation is CASSKGESGELFF.

About this clonotype: It may be a read error: a sequence one base away is much more abundant. The rearrangement links TRBV5-1 to TRBJ1-1, with D unresolved. Germline V gives CDR1 SGHRS, CDR2 YFSETQ. Trimming left V 0 bases short and J 0 bases short, with 15 bases between. The CDR3 has 17 residues. The CDR3 region has the DNA TGCGCCAGCAGCTTGGCCCTAGGAGATAAAATGAACACTGAAGCTTTCTTT. As protein: CASSLALGDKMNTEAFF. The full variable domain, its missing parts supplied by reference TRBV5-1 and TRBJ1-1, is KAGVTQTPRYLIKTRGQQVTLSCSPISGHRSVSWYQQTPGQGLQFLFEYFSETQRNKGNFPGRFSGRQFSNSRSEMNVSTLELGDSALYLCASSLALGDKMNTEAFFGQGTRLTVV.

The CDR3 here is CSAPGRGDTEAFF. Written as DNA, the CDR3 is TGCAGCGCCCCGGGGAGGGGTGACACTGAAGCTTTCTTT. The V call is TRBV29-1, the J call TRBJ1-1; a weak D match, TRBD1 (5 bases). CDR1 SQVTM and CDR2 ANQGSEA come from the germline V gene. V lost 7 bases, J lost 3 bases, and 15 bases lay in between. The CDR3 sequence is 13 residues long.

This clonotype came up many times. This chain uses TRBV29-1 with TRBJ2-7; D tentatively fits TRBD1 or TRBD2 (5 bases each). Trimming took off 0 bases at V and 0 bases at J, with 9 bases between the two ends. This CDR3 region has 14 residues. The germline V gene has CDR1 SQVTM and CDR2 ANQGSEA. CDR3: CSVEDPGPSYEQYF. CDR3 coding DNA: TGCAGCGTTGAAGATCCGGGACCCTCCTACGAGCAGTACTTC.

This clonotype was seen at least ten times. V usage is TRBV20-1 and J usage is TRBJ2-3, with a possible D match to TRBD1 (6 bases). V was cut by 0 bases and J by 4 bases, with 17 bases left in between. CDR1 is DFQATT and CDR2 is SNEGSKA in the germline V gene (reference sequence). This CDR3 spans 16 amino acids. As DNA, the CDR3 is TGCAGTGCTAGAGATTTGGCAGGGGCTGGAGCAGATACGCAGTATTTT. It is translated as CSARDLAGAGADTQYF.

In this sample, this clonotype turned up many times. V usage is TRBV5-8 and J usage is TRBJ2-7; no clear D. Germline CDR1 and CDR2: SGHTS and YDEGEE. The V gene lost 0 bases and the J gene lost 6 bases, with 16 bases spanning the gap. The CDR3 has 15 amino acids. The DNA of the CDR3 is TGTGCCAGCAGCTTGGGTGCTGGACCTCCTGGCGAGCAGTACTTC. It translates to CASSLGAGPPGEQYF.

The J gene is TRBJ1-6, the V gene TRBV6-5, with TRBD1 matching over 7 bases. Germline loops: CDR1 MNHEY, CDR2 SVGAGI. V trimming: 8 bases; J trimming: 5 bases; junction bases outside the gene matches: 6. The CDR3 is 14 amino acids. CDR3 in DNA: TGTGCCAGCCTCGCGACAGGGCATAATTCACCCCTCCACTTT. Its protein is CASLATGHNSPLHF.

The count of this clonotype is one. A single base separates this from a much larger clone, so it may be a read error. Since the CDR3 does not end with the conserved phenylalanine or tryptophan, this likely comes from a read error. The chain combines TRBV29-1 with TRBJ2-3, with D perhaps matching TRBD2 (6 bases). Germline CDR1 SQVTM, CDR2 ANQGSEA. CDR3 size: 14 residues. With 7 bases removed from V and 1 base from J, the gap between germline ends came to 15 bases. CDR3 residues: CSGDGGLRTDTQYS. For the CDR3, the DNA is TGCAGCGGAGACGGAGGGCTCCGCACAGATACGCAGTATTCT.

This clonotype has more than one count but fewer than ten. CDR3 coding DNA: TGTGCCAGTAGTTCGGGACAGGGGGCGAGTCAGCCCCAGCATTTT. Its protein product is CASSSGQGASQPQHF. V and J are TRBV19 and TRBJ1-5; 12 bases fit TRBD1. This CDR3 has 15 residues. V lost 5 bases, J lost 6 bases, and 5 bases stayed unmatched. Germline V gene data show CDR1 as LNHDA and CDR2 as SQIVND (reference sequence).

This clonotype has ten or more counts. This chain links TRBV13 with TRBJ2-2; D gene uncertain. V lost 5 bases and J lost 1, with 14 bases in between. CDR1 PRHDT and CDR2 FYEKMQ come from the germline V gene (reference sequence). CDR3 length equals 16 residues. The CDR3, as DNA: TGTGCCAGCAGCCCACTCCGCCGTGTGAACACCGGGGAGCTGTTTTTT. This encodes CASSPLRRVNTGELFF.

This clonotype occurred once. A single base separates this from a much larger clone, so it may be a read error. The chain recombines TRBV20-1 with TRBJ2-7; TRBD2 matches at 10 bases. The germline V gene has CDR1 DFQATT and CDR2 SNEGSKA (reference sequence). The CDR3 contains 15 residues. The CDR3: CSARRLAGVTYEQCF. The CDR3 bases are TGCAGTGCTAGAAGGCTAGCGGGAGTTACATACGAGCAGTGCTTC.

A few counts support this clonotype. Relative to the germline gene, one junction end is altered; a read error may explain this. This chain connects TRBV4-3 to TRBJ2-2, with D possibly TRBD1 on 6 matching bases. This CDR3 spans 15 amino acids. Germline V gene sequence: CDR1 LGHNA, CDR2 YSLEER. The CDR3 loop is CASTETGPNTVELFF. The CDR3 nucleotides are TGCGCCAGCACGGAGACAGGACCGAACACCGTGGAGCTGTTTTTT.

This clonotype was seen ten or more times. The rearrangement links TRBV6-5 to TRBJ2-5; the match to TRBD1 covers 9 bases. CDR1 and CDR2 (germline): MNHEY, SVGAGI. The CDR3 has 15 residues. V gave up 2 bases and J gave up 1 base; unmatched junction bases: 2. CDR3: CASSYTGGTQETQYF. CDR3 coding DNA: TGTGCCAGCAGTTACACAGGGGGCACCCAAGAGACCCAGTACTTC.

This clonotype was seen a few times. The CDR3 region is CASSSRPGQGMAYHSNQPQHF. In DNA, the CDR3 is TGTGCCAGCAGCTCACGACCGGGACAGGGGATGGCATACCATAGCAATCAGCCCCAGCATTTT. This chain uses TRBV7-3 with TRBJ1-5, with 10 bases aligning to TRBD1. This CDR3 has 21 amino acids. Per germline, CDR1 SGHTA and CDR2 FQGTGA. Germline trimming cut 4 bases from V and 0 bases from J; bases unmatched to any gene: 18.

This clonotype has at least ten counts. The rearrangement uses TRBV29-1 and TRBJ1-1; D perhaps matches TRBD1 (6 bases). With 3 bases removed from V and 8 bases from J, the gap between germline ends came to 13 bases. CDR3 size: 12 residues. The germline V gene encodes CDR1 SQVTM and CDR2 ANQGSEA. CDR3 coding DNA: TGCAGCGTTGAGAAGGACAGTTCGGAAGCTTTCTTT. Translation gives CSVEKDSSEAFF.

The chain has TRBV7-9 and TRBJ2-3; 11 positions agree with TRBD2. Trimming cost V 2 bases and J 6 bases; bases outside gene matches: 7. CDR1 is SEHNR and CDR2 is FQNEAQ in the germline V gene (reference sequence). This CDR3 is built from 16 residues. DNA for the CDR3: TGTGCCAGCAGCTTACTTAGCGGGGGGGATATTGATACGCAGTATTTT. This encodes CASSLLSGGDIDTQYF.

This clonotype was seen many times. The rearrangement joins TRBV7-2 to TRBJ2-7; maybe TRBD1 (6 bases). Germline V gene lookup returns CDR1 SGHTA and CDR2 FQGNSA. V shed 3 bases and J shed 1 base, with 10 bases lying between them. The CDR3 has 14 residues. The CDR3 region is CASSLPDRSYEQYF. CDR3 bases: TGTGCCAGCAGCTTGCCGGACAGATCCTACGAGCAGTACTTC.

The chain combines TRBV12-3 or TRBV12-4 with TRBJ2-2, with D possibly matching TRBD1 (5 bases). V lost 5 bases, J lost 2 bases, and 12 bases lay in between. The CDR3 is made up of 15 amino acids. In nucleotides, the CDR3 is TGTGCCAGCAGTATGACAGCTGTCAACACCGGGGAGCTGTTTTTT. Translation: CASSMTAVNTGELFF.

The chain is built from TRBV27 and TRBJ2-3, with D hard to call. This CDR3 has 14 amino acids. V was pared by 7 bases and J by 2 bases, with 13 bases between. Germline V gene sequence: CDR1 MNHEY, CDR2 SMNVEV (reference sequence). The CDR3 loop is CASTSQFTTDTQYF. The CDR3 coding sequence is TGTGCCAGCACGTCACAGTTTACCACAGATACGCAGTATTTT.